This TCR beta chain was found in a study of T cells in Graves' hyperthyroidism and ophthalmopathy. Findings and limits, study-wide: Most thyroid clonotypes expanded above 0.001 appeared in blood too.

Trimming pared 5 bases from V and 6 bases from J, leaving 13 bases between. The germline V gene has CDR1 SGHNT and CDR2 YENEEA. CDR3 length: 14 amino acids. This clonotype was seen a few times. Its antigen is unidentified. The TCR beta CDR3 regions underwent amplification using RNA transcripts as the source. The HTBI primer set served for first-round RT-PCR of the TCR CDR3. TCRdb passed the multiplex PCR reads through MiXCR, listing each CDR3 protein once. The sample lists about 540,000 distinct CDR3 sequences, more than 45% seen once, with roughly 8.2% in the top ten. The origin of this receptor is a woman aged 18-29 years with Graves' hyperthyroidism. Sequencing was done on a sample of peripheral blood or thyroid tissue (not recorded which). The chain links TRBV11-3 to TRBJ2-2; perhaps TRBD1 as D (5 bases). The CDR3 DNA reads TGTGCCAGCAGCCAGGACATGCGCCCCGGGGAGCTGTTTTTT. Its protein product is CASSQDMRPGELFF.